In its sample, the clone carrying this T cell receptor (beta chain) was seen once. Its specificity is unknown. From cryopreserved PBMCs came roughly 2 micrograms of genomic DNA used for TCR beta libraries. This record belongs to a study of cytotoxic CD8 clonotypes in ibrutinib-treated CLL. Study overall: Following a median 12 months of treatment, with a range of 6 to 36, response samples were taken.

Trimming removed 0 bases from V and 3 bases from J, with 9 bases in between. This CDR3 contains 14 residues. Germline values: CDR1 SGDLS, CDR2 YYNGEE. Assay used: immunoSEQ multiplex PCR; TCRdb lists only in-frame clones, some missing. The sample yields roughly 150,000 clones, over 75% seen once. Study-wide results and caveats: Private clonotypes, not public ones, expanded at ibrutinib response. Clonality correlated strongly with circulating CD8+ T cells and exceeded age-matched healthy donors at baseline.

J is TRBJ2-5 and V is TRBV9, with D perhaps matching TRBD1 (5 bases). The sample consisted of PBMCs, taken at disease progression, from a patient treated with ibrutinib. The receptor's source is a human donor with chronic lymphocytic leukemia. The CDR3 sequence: CASSVVDSEETQYF. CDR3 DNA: TGTGCCAGCAGCGTAGTTGACAGCGAAGAGACCCAGTACTTC.